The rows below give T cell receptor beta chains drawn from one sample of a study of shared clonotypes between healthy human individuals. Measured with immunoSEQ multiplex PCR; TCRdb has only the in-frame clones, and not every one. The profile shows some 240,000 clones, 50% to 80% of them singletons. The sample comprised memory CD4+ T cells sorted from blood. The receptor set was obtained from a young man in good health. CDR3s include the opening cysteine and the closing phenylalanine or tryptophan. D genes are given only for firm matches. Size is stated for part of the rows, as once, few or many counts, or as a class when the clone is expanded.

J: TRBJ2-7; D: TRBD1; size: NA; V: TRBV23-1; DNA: TGCGCCAGCAGTCATCCCAAGGGACAGGGGAGGTACGAGCAGTACTTC; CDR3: CASSHPKGQGRYEQYF
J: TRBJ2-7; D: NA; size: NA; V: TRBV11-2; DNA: TGTGCCAGCAGCTTCGGACAAGCCTACGAGCAGTACTTC; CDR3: CASSFGQAYEQYF
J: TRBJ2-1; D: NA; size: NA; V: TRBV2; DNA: TGTGCCAGCAGTGAAACGGTGGGCAATGAGCAGTTCTTC; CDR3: CASSETVGNEQFF
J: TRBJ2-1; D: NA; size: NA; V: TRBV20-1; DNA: TGCAGTGCTAGATGGGTTGAGCAGTTCTTC; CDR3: CSARWVEQFF
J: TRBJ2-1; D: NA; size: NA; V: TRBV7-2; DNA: TGTGCCAGCAGCTTAAGGGAAACAGGGTTTGGTCCCTACAATGAGCAGTTCTTC; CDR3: CASSLRETGFGPYNEQFF
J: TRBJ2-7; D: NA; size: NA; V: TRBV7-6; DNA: TGTGCCAGCAGTGAAACACACGCCTACGAGCAGTACTTC; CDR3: CASSETHAYEQYF
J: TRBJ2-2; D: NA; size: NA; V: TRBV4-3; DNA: TGCGCCAGCAGCCAACAACTAGTTGGGGGACCCGGGGAGCTGTTTTTT; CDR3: CASSQQLVGGPGELFF
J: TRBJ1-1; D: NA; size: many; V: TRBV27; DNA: TGTGCCAGCAGTTCTCCTTGGCGGGGCGGGGGCACTGAAGCTTTCTTT; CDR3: CASSSPWRGGGTEAFF
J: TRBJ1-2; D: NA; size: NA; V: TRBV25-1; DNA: TGTGCCAGCAGGCCGAACGGACAGTTTGCCTCAACTTACGGCTACACCTTC; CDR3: CASRPNGQFASTYGYTF
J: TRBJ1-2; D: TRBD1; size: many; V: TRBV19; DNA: TGTGCCAGTAGTACCCAGCGTCACGGGACAGGGGCCGCTGGCTACACCTTC; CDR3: CASSTQRHGTGAAGYTF
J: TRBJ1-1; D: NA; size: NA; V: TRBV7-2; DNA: TGTGCCAGCAAACCCTCTAGGGCGAGCAACACTGAAGCTTTCTTT; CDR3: CASKPSRASNTEAFF
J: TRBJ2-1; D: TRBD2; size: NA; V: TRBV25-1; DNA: TGTGCCAGCAGTGACCCTCCTAGCGGGAGAAAGACCTACAATGAGCAGTTCTTC; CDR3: CASSDPPSGRKTYNEQFF
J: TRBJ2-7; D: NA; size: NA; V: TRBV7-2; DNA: TGTGCCAGCAGCTTAATGTCTAGCGCCTCCTACGAGCAGTACTTC; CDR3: CASSLMSSASYEQYF
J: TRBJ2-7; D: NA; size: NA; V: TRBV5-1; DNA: TGCGCCAGCAGCCCGGAGGTGGCACTATCCTACGAGCAGTACTTC; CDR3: CASSPEVALSYEQYF
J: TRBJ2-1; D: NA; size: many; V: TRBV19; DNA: TGTGCCAGTAGTCTGGTAGCGCAGGGCCCCTACAATGAGCAGTTCTTC; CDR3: CASSLVAQGPYNEQFF
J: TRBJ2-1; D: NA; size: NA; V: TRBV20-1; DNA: TGCAGTGCTAGACTATACAATGAGCAGTTCTTC; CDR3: CSARLYNEQFF
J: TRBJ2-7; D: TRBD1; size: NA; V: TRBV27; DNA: TGTGCCAGCAGTTCCCCAGCGGGACAGGGCACCTACGAGCAGTACTTC; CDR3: CASSSPAGQGTYEQYF
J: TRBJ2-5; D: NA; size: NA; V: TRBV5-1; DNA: TGCGCCAGCAGCTTGGACTTAGAGACCCAGTACTTC; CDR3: CASSLDLETQYF
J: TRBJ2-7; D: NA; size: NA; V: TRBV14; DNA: TGTGCCAGCAGCCAGTTAGGCCTTGGGGAGCAGTACTTC; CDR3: CASSQLGLGEQYF
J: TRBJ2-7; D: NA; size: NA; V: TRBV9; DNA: TGTGCCAGCAGCGTTGCCGTCCCCTCCTACGAGCAGTACTTC; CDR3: CASSVAVPSYEQYF
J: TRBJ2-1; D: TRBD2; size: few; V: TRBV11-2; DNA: TGTGCCAGCAGACCCACCGGGACTAGCGTATACAATGAGCAGTTCTTC; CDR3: CASRPTGTSVYNEQFF
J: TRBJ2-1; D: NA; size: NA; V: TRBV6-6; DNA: TGTGCCAGCAGTTCTGGGGCTAGCGCATACAATGAGCAGTTCTTC; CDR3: CASSSGASAYNEQFF
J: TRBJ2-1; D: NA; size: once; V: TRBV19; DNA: TGTGCCAGTAGCGTACTAGGGCGCGCGCAGTTCTTC; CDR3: CASSVLGRAQFF
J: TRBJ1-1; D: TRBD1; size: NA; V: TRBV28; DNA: TGTGCCAGCAGAAGACGGACAGGGGGCGTATGGGCTTTCTTT; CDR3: CASRRRTGGVWAFF
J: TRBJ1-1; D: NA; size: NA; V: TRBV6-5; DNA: TGTGCCAGCAGTTACACCCCCTCGGAAACTGAAGCTTTCTTT; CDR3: CASSYTPSETEAFF
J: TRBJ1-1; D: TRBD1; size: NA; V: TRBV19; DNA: TGTGCCAGTAGTATGACAGGGTTGAACACTGAAGCTTTCTTT; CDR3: CASSMTGLNTEAFF
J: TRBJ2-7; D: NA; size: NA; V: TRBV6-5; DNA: TGTGCCAGCAGTCTTCTGGGCAGGGGAGGCGAGCAGTACTTC; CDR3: CASSLLGRGGEQYF
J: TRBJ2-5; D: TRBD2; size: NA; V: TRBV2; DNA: TGTGCCAGCAGTGAAGCGCGGGGGTTTCAGACCCAGTACTTC; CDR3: CASSEARGFQTQYF
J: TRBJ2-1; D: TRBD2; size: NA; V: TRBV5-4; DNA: TGTGCCAGCAGCTCGATAGCGGGAGAGAACAATGAGCAGTTCTTC; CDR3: CASSSIAGENNEQFF
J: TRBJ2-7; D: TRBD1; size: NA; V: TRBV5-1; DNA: TGCGCCAGCAGCTTCCGGGACAGTCGGGACGAGCAGTACTTC; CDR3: CASSFRDSRDEQYF
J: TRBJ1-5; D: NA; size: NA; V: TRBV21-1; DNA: TGTGCCAGCAGCGCTCGACGGAGATATAGCAATCAGCCCCAGCATTTT; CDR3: CASSARRRYSNQPQHF
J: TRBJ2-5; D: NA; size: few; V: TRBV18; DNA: TGTGCCAGCTCACCTTCCCTCAAAGAGACCCAGTACTTC; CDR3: CASSPSLKETQYF
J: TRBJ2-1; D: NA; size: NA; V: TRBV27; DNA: TGTGCCAGCAGCCGGGACCCTGGGTCCTACAATGAGCAGTTCTTC; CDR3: CASSRDPGSYNEQFF
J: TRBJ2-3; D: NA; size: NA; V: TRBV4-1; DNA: TGCGCCAGCAGCCAAGATTTCTCGGATACGCAGTATTTT; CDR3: CASSQDFSDTQYF
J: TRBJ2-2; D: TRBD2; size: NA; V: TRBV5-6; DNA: TGTGCCAGCAGCCCCACCGGTGTCTGGAAGCGGGAACGGTCCGGGGAGCTGTTTTTT; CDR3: CASSPTGVWKRERSGELFF
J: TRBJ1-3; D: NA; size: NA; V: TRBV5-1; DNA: TGCGCCAGCAGCCTGAATGGGGAAAATGGAAACACCATATATTTT; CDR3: CASSLNGENGNTIYF
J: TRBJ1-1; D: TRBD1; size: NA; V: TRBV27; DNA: TGTGCCAGCAGTCACGGACAGGGGGGGAACACTGAAGCTTTCTTT; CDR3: CASSHGQGGNTEAFF
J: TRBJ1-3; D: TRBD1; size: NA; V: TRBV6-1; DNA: TGTGCCAGCAGTTTGGGACAGGGAAACACCATATATTTT; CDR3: CASSLGQGNTIYF
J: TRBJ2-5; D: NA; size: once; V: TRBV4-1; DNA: TGCGCCAGCAGCCAAGATAGTCTCGCGGGAATCCAAGAGACCCAGTACTTC; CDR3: CASSQDSLAGIQETQYF
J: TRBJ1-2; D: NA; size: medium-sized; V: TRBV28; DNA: TGTGCCAGCAGCTCTCCGGGAACGGGGAACTATGGCTACACCTTC; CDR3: CASSSPGTGNYGYTF
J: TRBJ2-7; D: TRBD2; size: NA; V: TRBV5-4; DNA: TGTGCCAGCAGCTTGGTGGCGGGAGGATCCGACGAGCAGTACTTC; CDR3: CASSLVAGGSDEQYF
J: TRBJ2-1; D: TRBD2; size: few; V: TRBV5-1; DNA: TGCGCCAGCAGCTTGGGGGGCCTAGCGGGAGGGCCCACCTACAATGAGCAGTTCTTC; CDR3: CASSLGGLAGGPTYNEQFF
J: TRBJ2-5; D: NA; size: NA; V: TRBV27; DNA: TGTGCCAGCAGTTTGCTCCAAGAGACCCAGTACTTC; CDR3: CASSLLQETQYF
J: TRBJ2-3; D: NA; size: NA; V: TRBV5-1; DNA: TGCGCCAGCAGCTTGGGGGCGTCGGGCACAGATACGCAGTATTTT; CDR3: CASSLGASGTDTQYF
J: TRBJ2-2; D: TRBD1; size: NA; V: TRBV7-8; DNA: TGTGCCAGCAGTTCCAGGGGGACCAACACCGGGGAGCTGTTTTTT; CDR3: CASSSRGTNTGELFF
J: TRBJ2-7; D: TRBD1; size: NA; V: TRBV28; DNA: TGTGCCAGCAGTTCGGGACAGTACTACGAGCAGTACTTC; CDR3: CASSSGQYYEQYF
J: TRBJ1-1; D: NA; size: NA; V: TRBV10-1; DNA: TGCGCCAGCAGTGAGTTGGGACCCATCAACACTGAAGCTTTCTTT; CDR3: CASSELGPINTEAFF
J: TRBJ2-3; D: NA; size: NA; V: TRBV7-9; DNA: TGTGCCAGCAGCGAGGTCGATACGCAGTATTTT; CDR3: CASSEVDTQYF
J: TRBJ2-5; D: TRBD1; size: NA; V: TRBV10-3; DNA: TGTGCCGTCAACCCGGGACAGGGACAAGAGACCCAGTACTTC; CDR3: CAVNPGQGQETQYF
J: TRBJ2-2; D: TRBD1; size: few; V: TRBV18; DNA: TGTGCCAGCTCAAGGACAGGGACCGGGGAGCTGTTTTTT; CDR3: CASSRTGTGELFF
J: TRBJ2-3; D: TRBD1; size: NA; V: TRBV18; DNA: TGTGCCAGCTCACCCCCGGGACAGGGATCGGATACGCAGTATTTT; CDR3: CASSPPGQGSDTQYF
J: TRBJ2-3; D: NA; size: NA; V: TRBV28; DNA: TGTGCCAGCCCACCCCCCACGGGCAGCACAGATACGCAGTATTTT; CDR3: CASPPPTGSTDTQYF
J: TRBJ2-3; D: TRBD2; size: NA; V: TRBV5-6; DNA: TGTGCCAGCAGCACCGGGACTAGCGGGAGCGATACGCAGTATTTT; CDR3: CASSTGTSGSDTQYF
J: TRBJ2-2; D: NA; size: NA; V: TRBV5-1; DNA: TGCGCCAGCCGTTGGAGTTCGAACACCGGGGAGCTGTTTTTT; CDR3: CASRWSSNTGELFF
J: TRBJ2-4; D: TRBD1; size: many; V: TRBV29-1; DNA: TGCAGCGTCGCCAGGGGGCCGGGGGCCAAAAACATTCAGTACTTC; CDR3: CSVARGPGAKNIQYF
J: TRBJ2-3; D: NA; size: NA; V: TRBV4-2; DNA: TGTGCCAGCAGCCGGGGACGCACAGATACGCAGTATTTT; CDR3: CASSRGRTDTQYF
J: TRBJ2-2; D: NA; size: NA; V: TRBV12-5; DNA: TGTGCTAGTGGTTTCGGAACAGGGACGGCCGGGGAGCTGTTTTTT; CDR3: CASGFGTGTAGELFF
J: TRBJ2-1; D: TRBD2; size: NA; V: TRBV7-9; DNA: TGTGCCAGCAGGACTAGCGGGAGCCCCTACAATGAGCAGTTCTTC; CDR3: CASRTSGSPYNEQFF
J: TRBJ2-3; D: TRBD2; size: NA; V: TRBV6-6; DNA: TGTGCCAGCAGTCTGGGGACTAGCGGGAGGGCTACGCAGTATTTT; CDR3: CASSLGTSGRATQYF
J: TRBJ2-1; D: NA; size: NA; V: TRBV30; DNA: TGTGCCTGGACCGGAATTGCGGACAATGAGCAGTTCTTC; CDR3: CAWTGIADNEQFF